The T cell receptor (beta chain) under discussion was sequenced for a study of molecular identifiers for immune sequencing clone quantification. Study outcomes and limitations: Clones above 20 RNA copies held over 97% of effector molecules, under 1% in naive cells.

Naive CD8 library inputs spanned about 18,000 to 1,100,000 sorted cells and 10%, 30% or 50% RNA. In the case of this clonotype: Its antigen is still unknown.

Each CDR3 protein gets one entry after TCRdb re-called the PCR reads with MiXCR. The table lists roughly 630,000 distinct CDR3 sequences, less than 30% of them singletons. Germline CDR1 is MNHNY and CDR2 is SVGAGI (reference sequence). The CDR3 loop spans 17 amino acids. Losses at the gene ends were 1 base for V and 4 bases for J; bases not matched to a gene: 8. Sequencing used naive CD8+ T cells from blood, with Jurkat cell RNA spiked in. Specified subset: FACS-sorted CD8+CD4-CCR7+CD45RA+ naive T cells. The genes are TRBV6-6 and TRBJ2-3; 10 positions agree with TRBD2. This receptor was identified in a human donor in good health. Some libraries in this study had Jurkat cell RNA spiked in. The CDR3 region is CASSYLLAGKLADTQYF. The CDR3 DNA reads TGTGCCAGCAGTTACTTACTAGCGGGAAAGCTTGCAGATACGCAGTATTTT.